Following are 10 T cell receptor beta chains from one sample sequenced in a study of cytomegalovirus exposure and HLA in healthy donors (dated by TCRdb to about 2017). Libraries were prepared through the immunoSEQ multiplex PCR assay. What TCRdb holds here is the immuneACCESS table cut down to in-frame rearrangements. Part of the clones is not present; checked against another copy, under half of the missing clones reflect an unresolved V gene, and the others are unexplained. This sample is represented by about 76,000 clones; around 94% of them were singletons. In total, the top ten clones hold under 2% of the sample. The sequenced material came from PBMCs. The origin of the receptors is a young woman in good health and CMV-seropositive.

CDR3 bases: TGTGCCAGTAGTAGGCCGGGAAATCAGCCCCAGCATTTT. This codes for CASSRPGNQPQHF. This chain links TRBV19 with TRBJ1-5; D not certain. V lost 4 bases and J 4 bases, leaving 8 bases between the germline ends. The CDR3 is 13 amino acids. Germline-derived CDR1 and CDR2 are LNHDA and SQIVND (reference sequence).

The chain is built from TRBV5-1 and TRBJ2-1; the D is unclear. The germline V and J ends were trimmed by 0 bases and 5 bases, with 15 bases remaining between them. CDR1 is SGHRS and CDR2 is YFSETQ in the germline V gene. The CDR3 runs to 16 residues. The CDR3 sequence is CASSLVGNTWDNEQFF. The CDR3 region has the DNA TGCGCCAGCAGCTTGGTGGGCAACACCTGGGACAATGAGCAGTTCTTC.

This sequence joins TRBV6-1 and TRBJ2-6; tentatively, D is TRBD1 (6 bases). The CDR3 extends over 15 amino acids. Trimming removed 6 bases at V and 0 bases at J, with 9 bases between. Germline CDR1 reads MNHNS; CDR2 reads SASEGT. The CDR3 loop is CASRMDSSGANVLTF. The DNA for the CDR3 is TGTGCCAGCAGGATGGACAGCTCTGGGGCCAACGTCCTGACTTTC.

On this clone: A read error may account for a junction end that differs from germline. The chain links TRBV7-7 to TRBJ2-7; 10 bases agree with TRBD2. Germline CDR1 is SSHAT and CDR2 is FNYEAQ (reference sequence). CDR3 size: 14 residues. Written as DNA, the CDR3 is TGTGCTAGCAGCTTAGGTCTAGCGGGAGACGAGCAGTACTTC. It encodes CASSLGLAGDEQYF. Filled out from reference TRBV7-7 and TRBJ2-7, the complete variable domain reads GAGVSQSPRYKVTKRGQDVTLRCDPISSHATLYWYQQALGQGPEFLTYFNYEAQPDKSGLPSDRFSAERPEGSISTLTIQRTEQRDSAMYRCASSLGLAGDEQYFGPGTRLTVT.

The chain recombines TRBV7-2 with TRBJ2-1; 15 bases align to TRBD2. Germline CDR1 is SGHTA and CDR2 is FQGNSA. The CDR3 is 16 residues long. V lost 5 bases and J lost 9; bases outside the gene matches: 8. The CDR3 DNA sequence: TGTGCCAGCAGCCCAAGGACTAGCGGGGGGGCGAGTGAGCAGTTCTTC. It is translated as CASSPRTSGGASEQFF. The entire variable domain, with the rest obtained from reference TRBV7-2 and TRBJ2-1, is as follows: GAGVSQSPSNKVTEKGKDVELRCDPISGHTALYWYRQSLGQGLEFLIYFQGNSAPDKSGLPSDRFSAERTGGSVSTLTIQRTQQEDSAVYLCASSPRTSGGASEQFFGPGTRLTVL.

The J gene is TRBJ1-2, the V gene TRBV6-5; possibly TRBD1 for D (6 bases). This CDR3 region has 14 residues. The germline V gene encodes CDR1 MNHEY and CDR2 SVGAGI. V was pared by 2 bases and J by 7 bases, with 14 bases between. This CDR3 reads CASSYATGIGGYTF. The DNA of the CDR3 is TGTGCCAGCAGTTACGCCACAGGGATCGGTGGCTACACCTTC.

V gene TRBV9 combines with J gene TRBJ1-5; D is possibly TRBD1 (5 bases). The CDR3 is 16 amino acids. V was cut by 0 bases and J by 2 bases, with 12 bases left in between. CDR1 is SGDLS and CDR2 is YYNGEE in the germline V gene. The CDR3: CASSVESGRRNQPQHF. Written as DNA, the CDR3 is TGTGCCAGCAGCGTAGAGTCAGGGAGGCGCAATCAGCCCCAGCATTTT.

This clone was recorded only once. The rearrangement uses TRBV11-3 and TRBJ1-1; D is possibly TRBD1 (5 bases). CDR1 and CDR2 (germline): SGHNT, YENEEA. The CDR3 extends over 14 amino acids. Trimming left V 2 bases short and J 2 bases short, with 9 bases between. The CDR3: CASSLRGSNTEAFF. The CDR3 DNA reads as TGTGCCAGCAGCTTAAGGGGTTCTAACACTGAAGCTTTCTTT.

The V gene is TRBV11-2, the J gene TRBJ2-4, with D perhaps matching TRBD2 (5 bases). Germline V gene sequence: CDR1 SGHAT, CDR2 FQNNGV. There are 14 residues in the CDR3. V lost 10 bases and J 0 bases, leaving 13 bases between the germline ends. The chain's CDR3 is CATSTTLAKNIQYF. DNA of the CDR3: TGTGCCACCTCGACTACCCTAGCCAAAAACATTCAGTACTTC.

J is TRBJ2-3 and V is TRBV29-1; 9 bases line up with TRBD1. J was trimmed by 4 bases and V by 3 bases; bases with no gene match: 5. Germline CDR1 is SQVTM and CDR2 is ANQGSEA. This CDR3 contains 14 residues. The CDR3 DNA follows: TGCAGCGTTGATGAGGACAGGGGACCAGATACGCAGTATTTT. Translated, it gives CSVDEDRGPDTQYF.